The clone carrying this TCR beta chain was recorded many times. From germline, CDR1 is SGHTA and CDR2 FQGNSA. This CDR3 comprises 16 residues. Trimming took off 0 bases at V and 4 bases at J, with 12 bases between the two ends. This sample was taken from a study of T-cell reconstitution after alpha-beta-depleted transplantation in children. For TCRbeta, the library was prepared with unique molecular identifiers. In TCRdb, the PCR reads were re-called with MiXCR into one record per CDR3 protein. The top ten hold over 9.5% of the sample, which has 90,000 to 150,000 distinct CDR3 sequences, more than 20% seen once.

V gene TRBV7-2 combines with J gene TRBJ2-2, with D perhaps TRBD2 (6 bases). The clonotype originates from a male patient aged 2 to 9 who had a stem cell transplant for chronic granulomatous disease, so the T cells may come from the graft donor. The sample here was PBMCs, mostly from graft donor cells, taken 180 days after TCRalphabeta/CD19-depleted stem cell transplant. Here the CDR3 DNA reads TGTGCCAGCAGCTTAGCTCGGCGAGCGGGCACCGGGGAGCTGTTTTTT. It encodes CASSLARRAGTGELFF.